These T cell receptor beta chains were read from a single sample in a study of cytotoxic CD8 clonotypes in ibrutinib-treated CLL. Some clones are missing from TCRdb's copy, which holds only in-frame ones; the method was immunoSEQ multiplex PCR. The repertoire holds approximately 91,000 clones, with roughly three quarters as singletons. Specimen: PBMCs, collected after 12 months of ibrutinib treatment. All receptors derive from a human donor with chronic lymphocytic leukemia. CDR3s include the opening cysteine and the closing phenylalanine or tryptophan. The order of the fields is D gene, V gene, J gene, clone size, CDR3 protein, CDR3 DNA. D genes are given only for firm matches. Clone size is stated in some rows and not others, as once, few, many or a class when expanded.

D gene: NA; V gene: TRBV7-9; J gene: TRBJ2-1; clone size: NA; CDR3 protein: CASSLAKTPLNEQFF; CDR3 DNA: TGTGCCAGCAGCTTAGCGAAGACGCCCTTGAATGAGCAGTTCTTC
D gene: TRBD1; V gene: TRBV10-2; J gene: TRBJ1-5; clone size: NA; CDR3 protein: CASSATGEQPQHF; CDR3 DNA: TGCGCCAGCAGTGCGACAGGGGAGCAGCCCCAGCATTTT
D gene: NA; V gene: TRBV28; J gene: TRBJ2-3; clone size: NA; CDR3 protein: CASSGGPWDTQYF; CDR3 DNA: TGTGCCAGCAGTGGGGGCCCATGGGATACGCAGTATTTT
D gene: NA; V gene: TRBV4-2; J gene: TRBJ1-4; clone size: few; CDR3 protein: CASSQGPASGKLFF; CDR3 DNA: TGTGCCAGCAGCCAAGGCCCCGCATCGGGAAAACTGTTTTTT
D gene: NA; V gene: TRBV14; J gene: TRBJ1-1; clone size: NA; CDR3 protein: CASSQDQNTEAFF; CDR3 DNA: TGTGCCAGCAGCCAAGATCAGAACACTGAAGCTTTCTTT
D gene: NA; V gene: TRBV7-2; J gene: TRBJ1-5; clone size: NA; CDR3 protein: CASSLWGVGNQPQHF; CDR3 DNA: TGTGCCAGCAGCTTATGGGGGGTGGGGAACCAGCCCCAGCATTTT
D gene: NA; V gene: TRBV4-3; J gene: TRBJ1-2; clone size: NA; CDR3 protein: CASSQDPGREVGYTF; CDR3 DNA: TGCGCCAGCAGCCAAGATCCGGGCAGGGAGGTTGGCTACACCTTC
D gene: NA; V gene: TRBV19; J gene: TRBJ1-5; clone size: many; CDR3 protein: CASRAQVFQPQHF; CDR3 DNA: TGTGCCAGTAGGGCACAGGTTTTCCAGCCCCAGCATTTT
D gene: NA; V gene: TRBV11-3; J gene: TRBJ2-4; clone size: NA; CDR3 protein: CASSLGGQGNIQYF; CDR3 DNA: TGTGCCAGCAGCTTAGGGGGTCAGGGCAACATTCAGTACTTC
D gene: NA; V gene: TRBV7-2; J gene: TRBJ2-1; clone size: NA; CDR3 protein: CASSLDPGAYNEQFF; CDR3 DNA: TGTGCCAGCAGCTTAGACCCAGGCGCCTACAATGAGCAGTTCTTC
D gene: NA; V gene: TRBV5-6; J gene: TRBJ1-3; clone size: NA; CDR3 protein: CASSPGTDRRGNTIYF; CDR3 DNA: TGTGCCAGCAGCCCCGGAACCGACAGGCGAGGGAACACCATATATTTT
D gene: TRBD1; V gene: TRBV10-3; J gene: TRBJ2-7; clone size: NA; CDR3 protein: CATRGTGPYEQYF; CDR3 DNA: TGTGCCACCAGGGGGACAGGGCCCTACGAGCAGTACTTC
D gene: NA; V gene: TRBV11-2; J gene: TRBJ2-1; clone size: NA; CDR3 protein: CASSLDRGNGEQFF; CDR3 DNA: TGTGCCAGCAGCTTAGATAGGGGGAACGGGGAGCAGTTCTTC
D gene: NA; V gene: TRBV25-1; J gene: TRBJ1-1; clone size: NA; CDR3 protein: CASINYSHRAFF; CDR3 DNA: TGTGCCAGCATTAATTACTCGCATAGAGCTTTCTTT
D gene: NA; V gene: TRBV7-2; J gene: TRBJ2-5; clone size: once; CDR3 protein: CASSLLRGWWQETQYF; CDR3 DNA: TGTGCCAGCAGCTTATTGCGGGGTTGGTGGCAAGAGACCCAGTACTTC
D gene: NA; V gene: TRBV5-6; J gene: TRBJ2-2; clone size: NA; CDR3 protein: CASSLGQNTGELFF; CDR3 DNA: TGTGCCAGCAGCTTAGGTCAGAACACCGGGGAGCTGTTTTTT
D gene: TRBD1; V gene: TRBV7-7; J gene: TRBJ2-5; clone size: NA; CDR3 protein: CASSLARTGGETQYF; CDR3 DNA: TGTGCTAGCAGCTTAGCGCGGACAGGGGGAGAGACCCAGTACTTC
D gene: NA; V gene: TRBV7-8; J gene: TRBJ2-2; clone size: NA; CDR3 protein: CASSLGLTNTGELFF; CDR3 DNA: TGTGCCAGCAGCCTAGGACTAACGAACACCGGGGAGCTGTTTTTT
D gene: TRBD2; V gene: TRBV7-2; J gene: TRBJ2-7; clone size: NA; CDR3 protein: CASRWTSGSFEQYF; CDR3 DNA: TGTGCCAGCAGGTGGACTAGCGGGAGTTTCGAGCAGTACTTC